This TCR beta chain was profiled in a study of Graves' ophthalmopathy and Graves' hyperthyroidism. The diagnosis was founded upon clinical symptoms, serum thyroxine, TRAb, thyroid ultrasound and orbital computed tomography. The authors amplified TCR beta CDR3 regions from RNA transcripts. HTBI primers were employed in first-round RT-PCR, then a second-round multiplex PCR followed. TCRdb redid the calling of the multiplex PCR reads with MiXCR, one entry per CDR3 protein. Here the sample spans roughly 220,000 distinct CDR3 sequences, around 50% being singletons. Germline V gene lookup returns CDR1 SNHLY and CDR2 FYNNEI. This CDR3 has 14 residues. Trimming at V came to 6 bases and at J to 10 bases, leaving 5 bases not matched to a gene.

Sequencing was performed on peripheral blood. The receptor was isolated from an adult man with Graves' ophthalmopathy. The chain combines TRBV2 with TRBJ1-6, with 11 positions matching TRBD1. CDR3 nucleotide sequence: TGTGCCAGCAGGGTGGGACAGGGGGAGTCACCCCTCCACTTT. Its translation is CASRVGQGESPLHF.